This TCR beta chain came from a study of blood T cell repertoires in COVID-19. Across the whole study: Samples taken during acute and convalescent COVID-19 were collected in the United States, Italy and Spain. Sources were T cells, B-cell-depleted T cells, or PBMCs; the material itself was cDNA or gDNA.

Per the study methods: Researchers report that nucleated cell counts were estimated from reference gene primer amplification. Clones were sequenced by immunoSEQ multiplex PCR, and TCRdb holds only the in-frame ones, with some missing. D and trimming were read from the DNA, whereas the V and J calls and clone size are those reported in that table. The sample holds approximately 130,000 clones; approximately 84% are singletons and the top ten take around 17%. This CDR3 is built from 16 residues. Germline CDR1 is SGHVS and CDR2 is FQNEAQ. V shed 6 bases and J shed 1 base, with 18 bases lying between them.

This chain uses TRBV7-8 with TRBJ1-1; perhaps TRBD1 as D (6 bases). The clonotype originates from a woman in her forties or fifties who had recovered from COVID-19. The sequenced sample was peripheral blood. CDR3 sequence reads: CASSSGGGRGNTEAFF. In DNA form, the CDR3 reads TGTGCCAGCAGTTCGGGCGGGGGGCGAGGGAACACTGAAGCTTTCTTT.